Each of the 18 T cell receptor beta chains below was sequenced from the same sample in a study of shared clonotypes between healthy human individuals. Assay used: immunoSEQ multiplex PCR; TCRdb lists only in-frame clones, some missing. The sample includes approximately 650,000 clones, about 95% of them seen just once. As defined, naive CD8 cells were CD45RO-negative and positively selected for CCR7, with terminally differentiated effector memory CD45RA+ cells excluded. Sequenced: naive CD8+ T cells sorted from blood. All receptors derive from a woman in her 30s in good health.

The chain has TRBV14 and TRBJ1-3; D is unclear. CDR1 is SGHDN, CDR2 FVKESK, per germline. The CDR3 contains 16 residues. V was pared by 0 bases and J by 2 bases, with 11 bases between. The DNA for the CDR3 is TGTGCCAGCAGCCAAGATCATACGGGCACTGGAAACACCATATATTTT. It translates to CASSQDHTGTGNTIYF.

The chain combines TRBV5-1 with TRBJ2-1; 7 positions match TRBD2. This CDR3 has 15 residues. The V segment lost 1 base and the J segment 6 bases; nucleotides outside the gene matches: 7. CDR1 is SGHRS, CDR2 YFSETQ, per germline. This chain's CDR3 is CASSLKGGSLNEQFF. The CDR3 bases are TGCGCCAGCAGCTTGAAGGGCGGGAGCCTCAATGAGCAGTTCTTC.

The rearrangement uses TRBV27 and TRBJ2-7; D gene ambiguous. The CDR3 extends over 13 amino acids. Germline V gives CDR1 MNHEY, CDR2 SMNVEV (reference sequence). V was trimmed by 6 bases and J by 0 bases, leaving 9 bases between them. CDR3 sequence (DNA): TGTGCCAGCAGCTCGACTCTCTCCTACGAGCAGTACTTC. Its protein is CASSSTLSYEQYF.

CDR3 amino acids: CASSLESSYEQYF. The CDR3 region has the DNA TGTGCCAGCAGCTTAGAGAGCAGCTACGAGCAGTACTTC. The rearrangement uses TRBV7-6 and TRBJ2-7; D call uncertain. The CDR3 has 13 amino acids. The germline CDR1 and CDR2 sequences are SGHVS and FNYEAQ. Trimming pared 1 base from V and 3 bases from J, leaving 7 bases between.

The J gene is TRBJ2-3, the V gene TRBV5-1; 7 bases align to TRBD1. The CDR3 totals 17 residues. The V and J ends lost 1 base and 2 bases, in that order; junction bases with no gene match: 10. In germline, CDR1 is SGHRS, CDR2 YFSETQ. The DNA of the CDR3 is TGCGCCAGCAGCTTGAGGTTAAGGGGGCAGGACACAGATACGCAGTATTTT. It codes for CASSLRLRGQDTDTQYF. The variable domain in full, with the rest retrieved from reference TRBV5-1 and TRBJ2-3, is KAGVTQTPRYLIKTRGQQVTLSCSPISGHRSVSWYQQTPGQGLQFLFEYFSETQRNKGNFPGRFSGRQFSNSRSEMNVSTLELGDSALYLCASSLRLRGQDTDTQYFGPGTRLTVL.

This chain links TRBV4-1 with TRBJ2-7, with D possibly TRBD2 on 7 matching bases. The CDR3 is made up of 14 amino acids. Germline CDR1 reads MGHRA; CDR2 reads YSYEKL. The V gene lost 3 bases and the J gene lost 3 bases, with 12 bases spanning the gap. For the CDR3, the DNA is TGCGCCAGCAGCCAGGCGGGGGCTGGCTACGAGCAGTACTTC. Protein sequence: CASSQAGAGYEQYF.

The rearrangement joins TRBV13 to TRBJ2-3; 8 bases align to TRBD1. The CDR3 is 17 residues long. V lost 5 bases, J lost 2 bases, and 12 bases stayed unmatched. CDR1 is PRHDT and CDR2 is FYEKMQ in the germline V gene (reference sequence). This chain's CDR3 is CASSTTTGTGLTDTQYF. In DNA, the CDR3 is TGTGCCAGCAGCACCACGACCGGGACAGGCCTCACAGATACGCAGTATTTT. Drawing the rest from reference TRBV13 and TRBJ2-3, the complete variable domain is AAGVIQSPRHLIKEKRETATLKCYPIPRHDTVYWYQQGPGQDPQFLISFYEKMQSDKGSIPDRFSAQQFSDYHSELNMSSLELGDSALYFCASSTTTGTGLTDTQYFGPGTRLTVL.

The chain is built from TRBV13 and TRBJ2-7; 8 bases are shared with TRBD2. The CDR3 is made up of 15 amino acids. CDR1 and CDR2 (germline): PRHDT, FYEKMQ (reference sequence). V was clipped by 0 bases and J by 1 base; unmatched bases: 2. CDR3 in amino acids: CASSLGTSVSYEQYF. In DNA form, the CDR3 reads TGTGCCAGCAGCTTAGGGACTAGCGTATCCTACGAGCAGTACTTC.

The gene calls are TRBV9 and TRBJ2-5; 7 nucleotides match TRBD2. CDR3 size: 17 residues. J gave up 2 bases and V 3 bases, and 13 bases lay outside the gene matches. The germline CDR1 and CDR2 sequences are SGDLS and YYNGEE. The CDR3 sequence is CASSESGRGRVQETQYF. DNA of the CDR3: TGTGCCAGCAGCGAGAGTGGTCGCGGGAGAGTACAAGAGACCCAGTACTTC.

This clone has just one count. This chain links TRBV14 with TRBJ2-1, with 10 bases that match TRBD2. This CDR3 contains 17 residues. Per germline, CDR1 SGHDN and CDR2 FVKESK. Losses at the gene ends were 3 bases for V and 4 bases for J; bases not matched to a gene: 9. The CDR3 region is CASSHNPLAGAYNEQFF. CDR3 DNA sequence: TGTGCCAGCAGCCACAACCCCCTAGCGGGGGCTTACAATGAGCAGTTCTTC.

J is TRBJ1-1 and V is TRBV19; tentatively, D is TRBD1 (5 bases). The CDR3 loop spans 17 amino acids. The germline V gene encodes CDR1 LNHDA and CDR2 SQIVND (reference sequence). Trimming pared 6 bases from V and 4 bases from J, leaving 24 bases between. The CDR3 reads CASSPNLYPGSGTEAFF. CDR3 bases: TGTGCCAGTAGCCCAAACCTTTACCCAGGGAGTGGCACTGAAGCTTTCTTT. The complete variable domain, with remaining parts taken from reference TRBV19 and TRBJ1-1, reads DGGITQSPKYLFRKEGQNVTLSCEQNLNHDAMYWYRQDPGQGLRLIYYSQIVNDFQKGDIAEGYSVSREKKESFPLTVTSAQKNPTAFYLCASSPNLYPGSGTEAFFGQGTRLTVV.

The rearrangement joins TRBV28 to TRBJ2-1; D not resolved. This CDR3 has 14 residues. The V gene lost 2 bases and the J gene lost 2 bases, with 7 bases spanning the gap. Per the germline V gene, CDR1 is MDHEN and CDR2 is SYDVKM. Here the CDR3 DNA reads TGTGCCAGCAGTTTAAGTCAGGCCTACAATGAGCAGTTCTTC. Its translation: CASSLSQAYNEQFF.

The rearrangement uses TRBV4-2 and TRBJ2-3; tentative D call: TRBD2 (6 bases). The CDR3 covers 15 residues. V was trimmed by 1 base and J by 0 bases, leaving 8 bases between them. Germline CDR1 reads LGHNA; CDR2 reads YNFKEQ. This CDR3 is CASSQALASTDTQYF. In DNA, the CDR3 is TGTGCCAGCAGCCAAGCGCTAGCGAGCACAGATACGCAGTATTTT.

The chain employs TRBV5-4 and TRBJ1-3, with a tentative D call TRBD1 (5 bases). V lost 2 bases and J 3 bases, leaving 6 bases between the germline ends. Germline-derived CDR1 and CDR2 are SGHNT and YYREEE (reference sequence). The CDR3 spans 13 residues. The CDR3 DNA reads as TGTGCCAGCAGCTTCGGGGGTGGAAACACCATATATTTT. This encodes CASSFGGGNTIYF.

The chain recombines TRBV28 with TRBJ1-2; D not certain. The germline CDR1 and CDR2 sequences are MDHEN and SYDVKM. This CDR3 is built from 13 residues. Deletions cut 6 bases from V and 4 bases from J, with 12 bases between. The CDR3 DNA reads as TGTGCCAGCAGCCAAGGGAGCCCCTATGGCTACACCTTC. The encoded protein is CASSQGSPYGYTF.

The chain is built from TRBV5-1 and TRBJ2-7, with a tentative D call TRBD2 (6 bases). The CDR3 loop spans 13 amino acids. The germline V gene encodes CDR1 SGHRS and CDR2 YFSETQ. Trimming took 4 bases from V and 2 from J, leaving 10 bases between them. CDR3 sequence reads: CASSLGGTYEQYF. CDR3 DNA sequence: TGCGCCAGCAGCCTCGGGGGTACCTACGAGCAGTACTTC.

This chain links TRBV28 with TRBJ1-1, with unresolved D. Per germline, CDR1 MDHEN and CDR2 SYDVKM. The germline V and J ends were trimmed by 1 base and 5 bases, with 8 bases remaining between them. The CDR3 sequence is 13 residues long. The CDR3 loop reads CASSLSGYTEAFF. The CDR3 DNA sequence: TGTGCCAGCAGTTTATCAGGTTATACTGAAGCTTTCTTT.

This chain uses TRBV7-8 with TRBJ2-5; TRBD1 aligns across 7 bases. Trimming removed 4 bases from V and 3 bases from J; junction bases left unmatched: 17. The CDR3 length is 18 residues. CDR1 and CDR2 (germline): SGHVS, FQNEAQ. The CDR3 nucleotides read TGTGCCAGCAGCTCCAGGACAGGTGCTTCACCTAGGGAAGAGACCCAGTACTTC. Translated, it gives CASSSRTGASPREETQYF.